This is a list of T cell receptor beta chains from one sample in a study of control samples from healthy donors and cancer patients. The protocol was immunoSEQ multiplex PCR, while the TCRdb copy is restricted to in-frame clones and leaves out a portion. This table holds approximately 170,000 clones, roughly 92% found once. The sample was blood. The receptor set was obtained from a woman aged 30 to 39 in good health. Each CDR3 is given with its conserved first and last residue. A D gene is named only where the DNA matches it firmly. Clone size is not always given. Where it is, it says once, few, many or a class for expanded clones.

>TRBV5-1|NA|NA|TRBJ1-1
TGCGCCAGCAGGGGGGGAACAGCCCTCCCAAGCACTGAAGCTTTCTTT
CASRGGTALPSTEAFF
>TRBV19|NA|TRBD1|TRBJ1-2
TGTGCCAGTAGTATAGCGGGGACAGAGCTCGGCTATGGCTACACCTTC
CASSIAGTELGYGYTF
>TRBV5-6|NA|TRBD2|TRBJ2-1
TGTGCCAGCAGCCCTGGCGGGAGCTCCTACAATGAGCAGTTCTTC
CASSPGGSSYNEQFF
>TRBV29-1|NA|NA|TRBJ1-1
TGCAGCGGATCAGGGACGGTGAACACTGAAGCTTTCTTT
CSGSGTVNTEAFF
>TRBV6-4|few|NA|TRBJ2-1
TGTGCCAGCAGTGACACGGTAGAGAATGAGCAGTTCTTC
CASSDTVENEQFF
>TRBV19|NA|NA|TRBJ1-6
TGTGCCAGTAGTTGGAGGGGCCCCGGAGATTCACCCCTCCACTTT
CASSWRGPGDSPLHF
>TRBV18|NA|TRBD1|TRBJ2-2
TGTGCCAGCTCACCAATGGGACAGGGAAAAACCGGGGAGCTGTTTTTT
CASSPMGQGKTGELFF
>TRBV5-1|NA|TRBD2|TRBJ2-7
TGCGCCAGCAGCGAGAACCCAAGCGGGAGGGTCTACGAGCAGTACTTC
CASSENPSGRVYEQYF
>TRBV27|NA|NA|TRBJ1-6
TGTGCCAGCAGTTTGACCGGCACACCCCTCCACTTT
CASSLTGTPLHF
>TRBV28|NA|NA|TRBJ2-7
TGTGCCAGCAGCCCGCAGTTTAGCTCCTACGAGCAGTACTTC
CASSPQFSSYEQYF
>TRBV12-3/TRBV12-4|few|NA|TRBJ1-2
TGTGCCAGCAGTTTAGGAAGTTATGGCTACACCTTC
CASSLGSYGYTF
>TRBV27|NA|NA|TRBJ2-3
TGTGCCAGCAGCCCCCGTTACGGGATCAGCACAGATACGCAGTATTTT
CASSPRYGISTDTQYF
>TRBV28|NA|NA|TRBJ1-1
TGTGCCAGCAGTCTTCAGGGGCCTGAAGCTTTCTTT
CASSLQGPEAFF
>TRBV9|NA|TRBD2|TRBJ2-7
TGTGCCAGCAGCGTAGCGGTTCTAGCGGGTCAGTACGAGCAGTACTTC
CASSVAVLAGQYEQYF
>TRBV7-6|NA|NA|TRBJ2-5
TGTGCCAGCAGCCCCGCCTGGGGTCAAGAGACCCAGTACTTC
CASSPAWGQETQYF
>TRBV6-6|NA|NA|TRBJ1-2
TGTGCCAGCAGCCACACCGTTCCCTCGGGCGATACCTTC
CASSHTVPSGDTF
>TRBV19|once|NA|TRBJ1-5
TGTGCCAGTAGTATTGAATTGGATCAGCCCCAGCATTTT
CASSIELDQPQHF
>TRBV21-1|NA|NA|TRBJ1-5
TGTGCCAGCAGCAAAGGACAGGGGATCGGCAATCAGCCCCAGCATTTT
CASSKGQGIGNQPQHF
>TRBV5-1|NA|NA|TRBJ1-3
TGCGCCAGCAGCTTGGGTGCAGAATCCTCTGGAAACACCATATATTTT
CASSLGAESSGNTIYF
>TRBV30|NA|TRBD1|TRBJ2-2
TGTGCCTGGAGTGTCCCGGACAGGTCCACCGGGGAGCTGTTTTTT
CAWSVPDRSTGELFF
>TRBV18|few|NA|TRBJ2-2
TGTGCCAGCTCACCACGGAATAGGGAGCTGTTTTTT
CASSPRNRELFF
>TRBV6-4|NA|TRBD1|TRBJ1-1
TGTGCCAGCAGTGCCTGGGACAGGGAAACGCCCTTGAACACTGAAGCTTTCTTT
CASSAWDRETPLNTEAFF
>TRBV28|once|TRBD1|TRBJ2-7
TGTGCCAGCAGTGCAAGTAGAGGGGGCCTCGGCGAGCAGTACTTC
CASSASRGGLGEQYF
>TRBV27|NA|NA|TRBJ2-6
TGTGCCAGCACGGGCCTCGGGGCCAACGTCCTGACTTTC
CASTGLGANVLTF
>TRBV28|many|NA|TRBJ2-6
TGTGCCAGCAGTTTTGGGGGCTCCAGCTCTGGGGCCAACGTCCTGACTTTC
CASSFGGSSSGANVLTF
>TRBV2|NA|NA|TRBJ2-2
TGTGCCAGCAGTATCTCGGGGCAGAACACCGGGGAGCTGTTTTTT
CASSISGQNTGELFF
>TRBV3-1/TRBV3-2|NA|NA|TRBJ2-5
TGTGCCAGCAGCCAAGATCGGGGAAAGGGGGAGACCCAGTACTTC
CASSQDRGKGETQYF
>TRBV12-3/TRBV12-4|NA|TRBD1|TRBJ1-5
TGTGCCAGCAGTCGGGACAGGGGGCAGCCCCAGCATTTT
CASSRDRGQPQHF
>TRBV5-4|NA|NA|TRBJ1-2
TGTGCCTCTTCCAGGGGCGATAACTATGGCTACACCTTC
CASSRGDNYGYTF
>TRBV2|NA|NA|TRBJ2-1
TGTGCCAGCAATCCGAACAATGAGCAGTTCTTC
CASNPNNEQFF
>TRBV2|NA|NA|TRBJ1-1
TGTGCCAGCAGGAACAGGGTAGCGAACACTGAAGCTTTCTTT
CASRNRVANTEAFF
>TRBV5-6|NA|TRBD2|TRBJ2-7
TGTGCCAGCAGCCAACTAGCGGCCTCCTACGAGCAGTACTTC
CASSQLAASYEQYF
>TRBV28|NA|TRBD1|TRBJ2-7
TGTGCCAGCAGTTTACCGGGACAGGGACTCTACGAGCAGTACTTC
CASSLPGQGLYEQYF
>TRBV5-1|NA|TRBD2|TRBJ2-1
TGCGCCAGCAGCCCTTCAGGGACTAGCGGGAGGGCCGTGAGCAATGAGCAGTTCTTC
CASSPSGTSGRAVSNEQFF
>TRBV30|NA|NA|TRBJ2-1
TGTGCCTGGAGTACGACTCCCCCTCCGGCCCACAATGAGCAGTTCTTC
CAWSTTPPPAHNEQFF
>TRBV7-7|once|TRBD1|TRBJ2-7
TGTGCCAGCAGCACGGGGACAGGCTACGAGCAGTACTTC
CASSTGTGYEQYF
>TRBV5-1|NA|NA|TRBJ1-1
NA
CASSFLWGNTEAFF
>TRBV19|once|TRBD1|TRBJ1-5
TGTGCCAGTTCGGACAGGGGGCTCTATAGCAATCAGCCCCAGCATTTT
CASSDRGLYSNQPQHF
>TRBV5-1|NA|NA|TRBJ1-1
TGCGCCAGCAGCGAAACACACACTGAAGCTTTCTTT
CASSETHTEAFF
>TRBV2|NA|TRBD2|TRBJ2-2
TGTGCCAGGGGACTAGCGGGACTGAACACCGGGGAGCTGTTTTTT
CARGLAGLNTGELFF
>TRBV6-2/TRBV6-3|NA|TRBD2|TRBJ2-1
TGTGCCAGCAGTTACTCGGGGGGGTACAATGAGCAGTTCTTC
CASSYSGGYNEQFF
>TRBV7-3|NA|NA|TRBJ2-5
TGTGCCAGCAGCATAGGAGGCCTTCAAGAGACCCAGTACTTC
CASSIGGLQETQYF
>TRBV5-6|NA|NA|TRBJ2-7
TGTGCCAGCAGCGCGATTAGGGGTAACGAGCAGTACTTC
CASSAIRGNEQYF
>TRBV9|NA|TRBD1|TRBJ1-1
TGTGCCAGCAGCGCCGGACAGGGGGTCACTGAAGCTTTCTTT
CASSAGQGVTEAFF
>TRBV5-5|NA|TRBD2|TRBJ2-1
TGTGCCAGCACCCCTAGCGGTTACTACAATGAGCAGTTCTTC
CASTPSGYYNEQFF
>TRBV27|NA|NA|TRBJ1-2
TGTGCCAGCAGAGGAGACCCCGTTTATGGCTACACCTTC
CASRGDPVYGYTF
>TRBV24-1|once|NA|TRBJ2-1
TGTGCCACCAGTGACCCTAACAATGAGCAGTTCTTC
CATSDPNNEQFF
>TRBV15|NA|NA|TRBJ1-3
TGTGCCACCAGCATGGAGGAAAGTGGAAACACCATATATTTT
CATSMEESGNTIYF
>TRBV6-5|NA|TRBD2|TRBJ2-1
TGTGCCAGCAGTTACTCGGGGACTAGCGGATACAATGAGCAGTTCTTC
CASSYSGTSGYNEQFF
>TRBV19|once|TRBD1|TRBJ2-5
TGTGCCAGTAGCCGTCGACAGGGTGGAGAGACCCAGTACTTC
CASSRRQGGETQYF
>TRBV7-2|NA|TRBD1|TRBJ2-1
TGTGCCAGCAGACGAGATACAGGGGGTGAGCAGTTCTTC
CASRRDTGGEQFF
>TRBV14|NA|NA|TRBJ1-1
TGTGCCAGCAGCCAAGGGGGATGGGACACTGAAGCTTTCTTT
CASSQGGWDTEAFF
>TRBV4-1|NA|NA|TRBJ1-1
TGCGCCAGCAGCCAAAGCGGCACTGAAGCTTTCTTT
CASSQSGTEAFF
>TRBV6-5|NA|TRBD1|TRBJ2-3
TGTGCCAGCATCAGACAGGGGACAGATACGCAGTATTTT
CASIRQGTDTQYF
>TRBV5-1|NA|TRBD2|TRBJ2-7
TGCGCCAGCAGCTGGGGGACTAGCGGAGTGTACGAGCAGTACTTC
CASSWGTSGVYEQYF
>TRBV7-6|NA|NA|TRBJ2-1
TGTGCCAGCAGCTTATCCCTGGGAGTCAACAATGAGCAGTTCTTC
CASSLSLGVNNEQFF
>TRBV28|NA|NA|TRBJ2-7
TGTGCCAGCAGTTTATCATTAGGGGACGGTACCTACGAGCAGTACTTC
CASSLSLGDGTYEQYF
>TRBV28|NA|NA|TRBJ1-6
TGTGCCAGCCTGACAGATTATAATTCACCCCTCCACTTT
CASLTDYNSPLHF
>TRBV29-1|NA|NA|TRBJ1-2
TGCAGCGTTGAGGGAGCCTCTTATGGCTACACCTTC
CSVEGASYGYTF
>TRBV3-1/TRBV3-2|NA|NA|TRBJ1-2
TGTGCCAGCACGAAAGGGGAGGTCGGCTATGGCTACACCTTC
CASTKGEVGYGYTF